This record concerns one T cell receptor (beta chain) sequence. The method was immunoSEQ multiplex PCR; TCRdb's version includes in-frame clones alone and lacks a portion of them. Here the sample spans some 1.5 million clones, approximately 97% being singletons. The data originate from a study of shared clonotypes between healthy human individuals. CDR1 WSHSY and CDR2 SAAADI come from the germline V gene. The V gene lost 4 bases and the J gene lost 2 bases, with 9 bases spanning the gap. This CDR3 is built from 14 residues. The receptor was derived from a man aged 30 to 45 in good health. This chain joins TRBV10-2 and TRBJ1-3, with D maybe TRBD1 (6 bases). The material sequenced was naive CD4+ T cells sorted from blood. Subset specified: CD45RA+ positively selected. The CDR3 region is CASSAAGAGNTIYF. In DNA form, the CDR3 reads TGCGCCAGCAGTGCCGCAGGGGCTGGAAACACCATATATTTT.